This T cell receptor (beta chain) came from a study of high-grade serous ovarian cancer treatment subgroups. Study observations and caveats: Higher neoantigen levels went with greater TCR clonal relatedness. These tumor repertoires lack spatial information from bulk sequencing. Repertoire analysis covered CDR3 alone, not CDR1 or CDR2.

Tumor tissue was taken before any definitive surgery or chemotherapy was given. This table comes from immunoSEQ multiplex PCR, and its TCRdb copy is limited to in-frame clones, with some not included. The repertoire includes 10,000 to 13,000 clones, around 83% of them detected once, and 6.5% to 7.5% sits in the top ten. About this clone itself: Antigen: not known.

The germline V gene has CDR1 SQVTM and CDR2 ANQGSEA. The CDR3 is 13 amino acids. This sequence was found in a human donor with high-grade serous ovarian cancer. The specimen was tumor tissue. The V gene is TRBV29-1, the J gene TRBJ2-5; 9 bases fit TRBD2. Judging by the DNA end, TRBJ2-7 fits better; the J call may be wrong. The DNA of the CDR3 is TGCAGCGTGACCATAGCGGGGGTCTACGAGCAGTACTTC. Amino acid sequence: CSVTIAGVYEQYF.